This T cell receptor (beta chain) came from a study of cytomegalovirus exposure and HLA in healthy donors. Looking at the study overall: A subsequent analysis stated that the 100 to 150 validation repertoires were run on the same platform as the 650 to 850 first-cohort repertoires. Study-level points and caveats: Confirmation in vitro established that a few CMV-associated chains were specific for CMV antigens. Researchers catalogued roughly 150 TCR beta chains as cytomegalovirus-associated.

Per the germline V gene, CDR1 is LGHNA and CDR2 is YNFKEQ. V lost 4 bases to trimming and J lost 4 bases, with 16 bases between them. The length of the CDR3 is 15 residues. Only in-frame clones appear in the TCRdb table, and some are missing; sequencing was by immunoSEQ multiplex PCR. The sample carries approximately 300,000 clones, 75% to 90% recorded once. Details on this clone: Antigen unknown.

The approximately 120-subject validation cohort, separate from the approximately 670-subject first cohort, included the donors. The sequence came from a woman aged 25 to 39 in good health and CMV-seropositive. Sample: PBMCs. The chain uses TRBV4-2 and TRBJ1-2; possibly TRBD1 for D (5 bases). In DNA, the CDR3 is TGTGCCAGCAGCCCGACTCGGGGGAGCGGCTATGGCTACACCTTC. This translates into CASSPTRGSGYGYTF.